This T cell receptor beta chain was retrieved from a study of chemoradiotherapy in HPV16-positive cancers. Over chemoradiotherapy, repertoires were sampled more than once. The CDR3 spans 15 residues. The germline CDR1 and CDR2 sequences are SGHAT and FQNNGV. Trimming took 0 bases from V and 7 from J, leaving 13 bases between them. TCRdb's copy holds only in-frame clones and misses some; the assay was immunoSEQ multiplex PCR. Of a few thousand clones in the sample, around 87% were seen once. The input for sequencing was tumor tissue, taken from a patient who underwent chemoradiotherapy. The chain employs TRBV11-2 and TRBJ1-5, with a possible D match to TRBD1 (5 bases). The origin of this receptor is a human donor with HPV-associated anogenital cancer. Here the CDR3 reads CASSLDGTRVQPQHF. The CDR3 coding sequence is TGTGCCAGCAGCTTAGATGGAACCAGGGTGCAGCCCCAGCATTTT.